The next 32 T cell receptor beta chains were all read from a single sample in a study of T cells in Graves' hyperthyroidism and ophthalmopathy (dated by TCRdb to about 2019). Library creation used multiplex PCR. Sequencing was performed on an Illumina HiSeq 2000. The TCR beta CDR3 regions were amplified from RNA transcripts. The first round of RT-PCR for the TCR CDR3 was performed with the HTBI primer set and the Qiagen OneStep RT-PCR kit. TCRdb took the public reads, trimmed them with fastp at Q25, ran MiXCR for clone calling and kept in-frame beta chains. Records with the same CDR3 protein are collapsed into one entry carrying the most frequent genes and DNA. For this sample the table gives about 360,000 distinct CDR3 sequences, of which about 12% were detected only once. 9.2% of the sample goes to the ten largest clones. Sequencing was done on a sample of blood. These receptors originate from a young woman with Graves' hyperthyroidism.

This clonotype occurred many times. V gene TRBV28 combines with J gene TRBJ1-2; D call uncertain. Germline V gives CDR1 MDHEN, CDR2 SYDVKM. The V and J ends lost 3 bases and 3 bases respectively, with 5 bases between them. CDR3 length: 12 amino acids. The CDR3 protein is CASSLGDYGYTF. The CDR3 nucleotides are TGTGCCAGCAGTTTGGGAGACTATGGCTACACCTTC.

This clonotype has a count of ten or more. The V call is TRBV6-1, the J call TRBJ2-1; D might be TRBD2 (6 bases). The length of the CDR3 is 14 residues. The V gene's germline CDR1 is MNHNS and CDR2 SASEGT. Trimming removed 4 bases from V and 6 bases from J, with 13 bases in between. The CDR3 DNA sequence: TGTGCCAGCAGTGTTCGTGGGGGAGGCAATGAGCAGTTCTTC. Translated, it gives CASSVRGGGNEQFF.

This clonotype appeared many times. The chain employs TRBV18 and TRBJ1-5; D may be TRBD1 (6 bases). V shed 3 bases and J shed 7 bases, with 13 bases lying between them. This CDR3 has 14 amino acids. Germline V CDR1 and CDR2: KGHSH, LQKENI. CDR3 residues: CASSPGQNGQPQHF. In DNA form, the CDR3 reads TGTGCCAGCTCACCCGGACAGAACGGACAGCCCCAGCATTTT.

This clonotype was detected ten times or more. The chain links TRBV7-2 to TRBJ2-3, with D uncertain. The V end was cut by 3 bases, the J end by 0 bases, with 7 bases between. Germline CDR1 reads SGHTA; CDR2 reads FQGNSA. This CDR3 spans 14 amino acids. This CDR3 is CASSFSVSTDTQYF. The CDR3 region has the DNA TGTGCCAGCAGCTTCAGCGTTAGCACAGATACGCAGTATTTT.

This sequence joins TRBV28 and TRBJ1-1; 8 bases fit TRBD1. There are 15 residues in the CDR3. Germline V gene sequence: CDR1 MDHEN, CDR2 SYDVKM. The J segment lost 9 bases and the V segment lost 6 bases, leaving 15 bases of the junction unmatched. CDR3 nucleotide sequence: TGTGCCAGCAGAAAATACGGACAGGGATGGTCAAAAGCTTTCTTT. Amino acids: CASRKYGQGWSKAFF.

This clonotype was seen ten or more times. This chain joins TRBV7-2 and TRBJ2-7; the D is unclear. The germline V and J ends were trimmed by 2 bases and 6 bases, with 17 bases remaining between them. The length of the CDR3 is 15 residues. Germline V gene lookup returns CDR1 SGHTA and CDR2 FQGNSA. Written as DNA, the CDR3 is TGTGCCAGCAGCTTAACTGACGTCCTTCGGGCCGAGCAGTACTTC. This encodes CASSLTDVLRAEQYF.

This clonotype has ten or more counts. This sequence joins TRBV6-5 and TRBJ1-1; no clear D. With 0 bases removed from V and 0 bases from J, the gap between germline ends came to 8 bases. CDR1 MNHEY and CDR2 SVGAGI come from the germline V gene. The length of the CDR3 is 15 residues. The CDR3 sequence: CASSYSIGLNTEAFF. CDR3 DNA sequence: TGTGCCAGCAGTTACTCAATAGGGTTGAACACTGAAGCTTTCTTT.

The chain recombines TRBV5-1 with TRBJ2-5; 9 nucleotides line up with TRBD2. The CDR3 runs 16 residues. CDR1 is SGHRS, CDR2 YFSETQ, per germline. Trimming at V came to 0 bases and at J to 2 bases, leaving 5 bases not matched to a gene. The CDR3 nucleotides read TGCGCCAGCAGCTTGGACCCAGCGGGAGGTCAAGAGACCCAGTACTTC. Protein: CASSLDPAGGQETQYF.

This clonotype was found many times. The chain recombines TRBV2 with TRBJ2-2; TRBD2 matches 7 bases. The CDR3 runs 14 residues. Germline values: CDR1 SNHLY, CDR2 FYNNEI. Trimming cost V 7 bases and J 2 bases; bases outside gene matches: 4. CDR3 in DNA: TGTGCCAGCAAGCTAGCGGAAAACACCGGGGAGCTGTTTTTT. Translated, it gives CASKLAENTGELFF.

The J gene is TRBJ1-6, the V gene TRBV11-2, with 7 bases that match TRBD1. The CDR3 has 15 residues. J was trimmed by 11 bases and V by 7 bases; bases with no gene match: 14. Germline loops: CDR1 SGHAT, CDR2 FQNNGV. CDR3 residues: CASTLTRQGLPPLHF. The CDR3 bases are TGTGCCAGCACCCTGACGCGACAGGGATTACCACCCCTCCACTTT.

The gene calls are TRBV13 and TRBJ2-7; D might be TRBD1 or TRBD2, each matching 5 bases. The CDR3 loop spans 14 amino acids. The germline V gene encodes CDR1 PRHDT and CDR2 FYEKMQ (reference sequence). The ends were cut back, 6 bases at V and 8 bases at J, with 20 bases in the middle. The CDR3, as DNA: TGTGCCAGCAGTCCAAGGGACCGTTTTATAAAGCAGTACTTC. Protein product: CASSPRDRFIKQYF.

This clonotype showed up many times. V is TRBV3-1 and J is TRBJ1-5; maybe TRBD1 (5 bases). V was trimmed by 4 bases and J by 9 bases, leaving 16 bases between them. Germline V lookup: CDR1 LGHDT, CDR2 YNNKEL (reference sequence). The CDR3 is made up of 14 amino acids. CDR3 nucleotide sequence: TGTGCCAGCAGCCCCGGGACGGAGGACATGCCCCAGCATTTT. Encoded protein: CASSPGTEDMPQHF.

With respect to this clonotype: Germline is not matched at one junction end, which may reflect a read error. The CDR3 region is CSAQGSSCEQYF. The CDR3 DNA sequence: TGCAGTGCTCAGGGGAGCTCCTGCGAGCAGTACTTC. The rearrangement joins TRBV20-1 to TRBJ2-7, with D possibly being TRBD1 (6 bases). CDR3 size: 12 residues. CDR1 is DFQATT, CDR2 SNEGSKA, per germline (reference sequence).

This clonotype showed up just a few times. The chain joins TRBV27 to TRBJ2-7; 12 bases align to TRBD2. Germline CDR1 and CDR2: MNHEY and SMNVEV (reference sequence). The CDR3 is 16 amino acids. J lost 4 bases, V lost 2 bases, and 6 bases had no gene match. CDR3 sequence: CASSLHTGLAGYEQYF. In nucleotides, the CDR3 is TGTGCCAGCAGTTTACATACGGGACTAGCGGGTTACGAGCAGTACTTC.

This clonotype was detected many times. The rearrangement links TRBV10-3 to TRBJ2-1, with D possibly being TRBD2 (5 bases). The V and J ends lost 0 bases and 8 bases respectively, with 17 bases between them. Germline assignment: CDR1 ENHRY and CDR2 SYGVKD. The CDR3 runs to 16 residues. CDR3 in DNA: TGTGCCATCAGTGAGTCGAGCGTTGCGGGCTGGGATGAGCAGTTCTTC. Translating gives CAISESSVAGWDEQFF.

As for this clonotype: A read error may account for a junction end that differs from germline. The chain has TRBV5-1 and TRBJ2-2; 9 bases line up with TRBD2. Per the germline V gene, CDR1 is SGHRS and CDR2 is YFSETQ. The CDR3 spans 19 residues. DNA of the CDR3: TGTGCCAGCAGCTTTAGCGGGGGCCCGCCGTTGCGTGGCACCGGGGAGCTGTTTTTT. Translation gives CASSFSGGPPLRGTGELFF.

This clonotype has ten or more counts. This chain connects TRBV7-8 to TRBJ1-5, with D unclear. The CDR3 spans 14 residues. Trimming left V 3 bases short and J 6 bases short, with 12 bases between. Germline-derived CDR1 and CDR2 are SGHVS and FQNEAQ. The CDR3 DNA follows: TGTGCCAGCAGCTTCGACATGACTCCTCAGCCCCAGCATTTT. Its translation is CASSFDMTPQPQHF.

This clonotype was picked up many times. The chain joins TRBV7-9 to TRBJ1-1; 8 nucleotides line up with TRBD1. The CDR3 runs to 16 residues. The germline gives CDR1 SEHNR, CDR2 FQNEAQ (reference sequence). J lost 4 bases, V lost 5 bases, and 12 bases had no gene match. In DNA, the CDR3 is TGTGCCAGCAGCCCAAACTTCGGACAGGGAGGCACTGAAGCTTTCTTT. It is translated as CASSPNFGQGGTEAFF.

This clonotype was observed many times. The rearrangement joins TRBV28 to TRBJ1-2; D call uncertain. This CDR3 has 19 amino acids. Germline V gene lookup returns CDR1 MDHEN and CDR2 SYDVKM. V dropped 2 bases and J dropped 4 bases, with 26 bases sitting between them. The CDR3 loop is CASSLDLPALLPSSYGYTF. CDR3 nucleotides: TGTGCCAGCAGTTTAGACTTACCGGCCCTACTCCCCTCGAGCTATGGCTACACCTTC.

Notes on this clonotype: A read error may be the cause here, since a much bigger clone is one base away. V usage is TRBV5-6 and J usage is TRBJ1-6, with D possibly being TRBD1 (6 bases). V lost 4 bases and J 10 bases, leaving 18 bases between the germline ends. The CDR3 is made up of 15 amino acids. CDR1 is SGHDT, CDR2 YYEEEE, per germline. The CDR3 loop is CASSPGAPGRSPLHF. The CDR3 DNA reads as TGTGCCAGCAGCCCAGGGGCACCGGGGAGGTCACCCCTCCACTTT.

There are many counts of this clonotype. The chain is built from TRBV18 and TRBJ1-1; D is unresolved. V was pared by 3 bases and J by 4 bases, with 15 bases between. The CDR3 is 15 amino acids. Per the germline V gene, CDR1 is KGHSH and CDR2 is LQKENI. This CDR3 reads CASSPSEQVITEAFF. CDR3 nucleotide sequence: TGTGCCAGCTCACCGTCGGAACAAGTAATCACTGAAGCTTTCTTT. The whole variable domain, filled in from reference TRBV18 and TRBJ1-1, reads NAGVMQNPRHLVRRRGQEARLRCSPMKGHSHVYWYRQLPEEGLKFMVYLQKENIIDESGMPKERFSAEFPKEGPSILRIQQVVRGDSAAYFCASSPSEQVITEAFFGQGTRLTVV.

This clonotype was observed many times. The chain recombines TRBV6-1 with TRBJ1-1; D possibly corresponds to TRBD1 (5 bases). The CDR3 covers 15 residues. V was shortened by 3 bases and J by 0 bases, with 11 bases between the two germline ends. CDR1 and CDR2 (germline): MNHNS, SASEGT. This CDR3 is CASSEPGHMNTEAFF. CDR3 nucleotides: TGTGCCAGCAGTGAGCCAGGGCACATGAACACTGAAGCTTTCTTT.

This clonotype was counted ten times or more. The chain uses TRBV5-1 and TRBJ2-1; D ambiguous. V gave up 0 bases and J gave up 8 bases, with 12 bases separating them. The germline gives CDR1 SGHRS, CDR2 YFSETQ. The CDR3 is 14 amino acids. Here the CDR3 reads CASSLAGYIDEQFF. The DNA for the CDR3 is TGCGCCAGCAGCTTGGCCGGGTACATCGATGAGCAGTTCTTC.

This clonotype was seen many times. CDR3: CASSLTPRDEQYF. CDR3 bases: TGTGCCAGCAGTTTGACACCTAGGGACGAGCAGTACTTC. This chain uses TRBV2 with TRBJ2-7, with D uncertain. This CDR3 region has 13 residues. CDR1 and CDR2 (germline): SNHLY, FYNNEI. V was cut by 5 bases and J by 5 bases, with 13 bases left in between.

Ten or more counts support this clonotype. The chain employs TRBV5-8 and TRBJ1-2; D is possibly TRBD1 (5 bases). In germline, CDR1 is SGHTS, CDR2 YDEGEE. Trimming cost V 3 bases and J 8 bases, with 20 bases left between them. This CDR3 is built from 15 residues. The CDR3 here is CASSSGHGGSEGYTF. CDR3 coding DNA: TGTGCCAGCAGCTCAGGACACGGCGGGTCGGAAGGCTACACCTTC.

This clonotype was seen at least ten times. CDR3 bases: TGTGCCAGCAGCGTAGCTCGGTCCGTAAACTATGGCTACACCTTC. Its translation is CASSVARSVNYGYTF. The rearrangement joins TRBV9 to TRBJ1-2; D gene uncertain. The CDR3 is 15 amino acids. Germline CDR1 SGDLS, CDR2 YYNGEE. Trimming took off 0 bases at V and 2 bases at J, with 11 bases between the two ends.

This clonotype was counted only a few times. V usage is TRBV6-2 or TRBV6-3 and J usage is TRBJ2-3; 10 positions match TRBD1. This CDR3 is built from 14 residues. After removal of 6 bases from V and 6 bases from J, the junction contained 6 bases not matched to a gene. CDR1 and CDR2 (germline): MNHEY, SVGEGT. The CDR3 here is CASRPRTGGDTQYF. CDR3 DNA sequence: TGTGCCAGCAGACCCCGGACAGGGGGGGATACGCAGTATTTT.

This clonotype has ten or more counts. This rearrangement joins TRBV28 to TRBJ2-3, with 7 bases matching TRBD1. Per germline, CDR1 MDHEN and CDR2 SYDVKM. CDR3 size: 13 residues. V trimming: 4 bases; J trimming: 4 bases; junction bases outside the gene matches: 2. The CDR3 DNA follows: TGTGCCAGCAGTTCAAGGGGGCCAGATACGCAGTATTTT. This translates into CASSSRGPDTQYF. The variable domain in full, with the rest retrieved from reference TRBV28 and TRBJ2-3, is DVKVTQSSRYLVKRTGEKVFLECVQDMDHENMFWYRQDPGLGLRLIYFSYDVKMKEKGDIPEGYSVSREKKERFSLILESASTNQTSMYLCASSSRGPDTQYFGPGTRLTVL.

About this clonotype: Germline is not matched at one junction end, which may reflect a read error. The rearrangement links TRBV18 to TRBJ1-2, with D maybe TRBD1 (5 bases). CDR3 length: 14 residues. Germline CDR1 and CDR2: KGHSH and LQKENI. CDR3: CASSPGQPNCGYTF. The CDR3 bases are TGTGCCAGCTCACCAGGACAACCTAACTGTGGCTACACCTTC.

As regards this clonotype: Sequence at one end of the junction differs from germline and may be a read error. The CDR3, as DNA: TGTGCCAGCGGCTTAATTAGTCAGAGCTCTGGAAACACCATATATTTT. Its protein is CASGLISQSSGNTIYF. This chain uses TRBV7-8 with TRBJ1-3; D gene ambiguous. The CDR3 has 16 residues. Germline CDR1 is SGHVS and CDR2 is FQNEAQ.

The chain has TRBV7-9 and TRBJ2-1; the D gene could be TRBD1 or TRBD2 (5 bases each). The V gene's germline CDR1 is SEHNR and CDR2 FQNEAQ (reference sequence). CDR3 size: 15 residues. V lost 2 bases to trimming and J lost 10 bases, with 18 bases between them. For the CDR3, the DNA is TGTGCCAGCAGCTTAAGGGACCCGGAGTTCAAGGAGCAGTTCTTC. It codes for CASSLRDPEFKEQFF.

This clonotype was counted at least ten times. The rearrangement joins TRBV11-3 to TRBJ2-3; D is possibly TRBD1 or TRBD2 (5 bases each). Germline loops: CDR1 SGHNT, CDR2 YENEEA. Trimming left V 5 bases short and J 2 bases short, with 14 bases between. There are 15 residues in the CDR3. Here the CDR3 reads CASSLFGTPTDTQYF. CDR3 nucleotides: TGTGCCAGCAGCCTCTTTGGGACCCCCACAGATACGCAGTATTTT.